This T cell receptor beta chain is drawn from a study of blood T cells in healthy people across ages. Findings and caveats of the study: Relative to aged donors, long-lived donors carried more naive CD4+ cells and displayed higher diversity.

The authors ran a second PCR of roughly 6 to 12 cycles using a sample-barcoded 5' primer and a J-beta primer mix. TCRdb passed the 5' RACE reads through MiXCR, listing each CDR3 protein once. In the table there are over 1,500,000 distinct CDR3 sequences, around 42% of which are singletons. Each donor supplied ten milliliters of peripheral blood. Comment on this clonotype: Its antigen is not identified.

V was cut by 6 bases and J by 1 base, with 12 bases left in between. The CDR3 is 14 amino acids. CDR1 is SNHLY and CDR2 is FYNNEI in the germline V gene. This chain uses TRBV2 with TRBJ1-2, with no clear D. The sample consisted of blood. The sequence came from a human donor in good health. The CDR3 DNA reads TGTGCCAGCAGGGAACGACCCATTAACTATGGCTACACCTTC. Amino acid sequence: CASRERPINYGYTF.